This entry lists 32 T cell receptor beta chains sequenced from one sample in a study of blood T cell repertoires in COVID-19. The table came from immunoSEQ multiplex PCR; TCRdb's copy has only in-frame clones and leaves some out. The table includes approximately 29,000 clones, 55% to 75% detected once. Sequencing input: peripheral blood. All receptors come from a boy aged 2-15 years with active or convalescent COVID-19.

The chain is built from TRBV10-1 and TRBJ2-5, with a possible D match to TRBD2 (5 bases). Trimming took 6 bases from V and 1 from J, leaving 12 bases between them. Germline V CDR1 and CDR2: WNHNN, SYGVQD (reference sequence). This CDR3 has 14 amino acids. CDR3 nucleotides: TGCGCCAGCAGCGCAAGCGGTACCCAAGAGACCCAGTACTTC. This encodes CASSASGTQETQYF.

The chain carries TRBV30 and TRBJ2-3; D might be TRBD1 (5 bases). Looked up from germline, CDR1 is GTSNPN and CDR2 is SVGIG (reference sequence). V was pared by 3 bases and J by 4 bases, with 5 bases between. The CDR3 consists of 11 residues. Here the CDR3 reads CAWRGADTQYF. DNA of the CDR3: TGTGCCTGGAGAGGGGCAGATACGCAGTATTTT. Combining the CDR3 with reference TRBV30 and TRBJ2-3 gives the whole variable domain SQTIHQWPATLVQPVGSPLSLECTVEGTSNPNLYWYRQAAGRGLQLLFYSVGIGQISSEVPQNLSASRPQDRQFILSSKKLLLSDSGFYLCAWRGADTQYFGPGTRLTVL.

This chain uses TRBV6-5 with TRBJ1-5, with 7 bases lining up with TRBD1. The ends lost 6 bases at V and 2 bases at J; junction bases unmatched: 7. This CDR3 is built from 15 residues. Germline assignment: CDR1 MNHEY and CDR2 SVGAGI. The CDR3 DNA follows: TGTGCCAGCAGCCAGGACAGGCGGGGCAATCAGCCCCAGCATTTT. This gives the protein CASSQDRRGNQPQHF.

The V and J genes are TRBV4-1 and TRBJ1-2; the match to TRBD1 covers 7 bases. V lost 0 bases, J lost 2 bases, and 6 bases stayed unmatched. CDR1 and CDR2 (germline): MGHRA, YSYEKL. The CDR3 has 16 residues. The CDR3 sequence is CASSQDFGTVNYGYTF. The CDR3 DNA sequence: TGCGCCAGCAGCCAAGATTTCGGGACAGTCAACTATGGCTACACCTTC.

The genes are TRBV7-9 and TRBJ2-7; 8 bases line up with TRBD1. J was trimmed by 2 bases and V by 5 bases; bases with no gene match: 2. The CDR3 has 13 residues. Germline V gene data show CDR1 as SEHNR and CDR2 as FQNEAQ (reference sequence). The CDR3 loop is CASSDRGPYEQYF. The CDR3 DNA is TGTGCCAGCAGCGACAGGGGTCCCTACGAGCAGTACTTC. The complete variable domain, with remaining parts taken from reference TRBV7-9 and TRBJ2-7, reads DTGVSQNPRHKITKRGQNVTFRCDPISEHNRLYWYRQTLGQGPEFLTYFQNEAQLEKSRLLSDRFSAERPKGSFSTLEIQRTEQGDSAMYLCASSDRGPYEQYFGPGTRLTVT.

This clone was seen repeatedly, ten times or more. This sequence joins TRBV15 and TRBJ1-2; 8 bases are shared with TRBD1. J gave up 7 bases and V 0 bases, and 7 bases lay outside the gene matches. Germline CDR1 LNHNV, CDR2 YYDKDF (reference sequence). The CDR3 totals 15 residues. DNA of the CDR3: TGTGCCACCAGCAGAGATCTAGGACAGGGCTTTGGCTACACCTTC. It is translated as CATSRDLGQGFGYTF.

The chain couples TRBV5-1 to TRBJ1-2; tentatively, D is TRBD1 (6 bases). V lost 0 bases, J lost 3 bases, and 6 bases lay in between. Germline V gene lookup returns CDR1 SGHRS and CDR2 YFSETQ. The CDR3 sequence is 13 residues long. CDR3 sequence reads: CASSLEGDYGYTF. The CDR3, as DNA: TGCGCCAGCAGCTTGGAGGGGGACTATGGCTACACCTTC.

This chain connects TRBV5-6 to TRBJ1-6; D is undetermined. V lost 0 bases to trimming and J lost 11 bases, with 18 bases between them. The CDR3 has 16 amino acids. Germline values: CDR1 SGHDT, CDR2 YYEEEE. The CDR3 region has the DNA TGTGCCAGCAGCTTGGCCAGGAACAGCCTTCCGGCACCCCTCCACTTT. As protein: CASSLARNSLPAPLHF.

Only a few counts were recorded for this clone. CDR3 in DNA: TGCAGCGTCCATGGTAGGAGGGCGAAGGGGAACACTGAAGCTTTCTTT. It yields the protein CSVHGRRAKGNTEAFF. The chain employs TRBV29-1 and TRBJ1-1; D uncertain. CDR1 SQVTM and CDR2 ANQGSEA come from the germline V gene. This CDR3 has 16 amino acids. Deletions cut 6 bases from V and 1 base from J, with 21 bases between.

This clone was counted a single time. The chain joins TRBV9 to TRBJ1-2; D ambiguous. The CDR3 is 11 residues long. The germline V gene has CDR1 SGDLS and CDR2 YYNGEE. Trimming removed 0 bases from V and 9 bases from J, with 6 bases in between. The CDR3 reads CASSVAFRYTF. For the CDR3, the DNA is TGTGCCAGCAGCGTAGCATTCCGCTACACCTTC. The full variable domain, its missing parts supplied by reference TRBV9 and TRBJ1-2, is DSGVTQTPKHLITATGQRVTLRCSPRSGDLSVYWYQQSLDQGLQFLIQYYNGEERAKGNILERFSAQQFPDLHSELNLSSLELGDSALYFCASSVAFRYTFGSGTRLTVV.

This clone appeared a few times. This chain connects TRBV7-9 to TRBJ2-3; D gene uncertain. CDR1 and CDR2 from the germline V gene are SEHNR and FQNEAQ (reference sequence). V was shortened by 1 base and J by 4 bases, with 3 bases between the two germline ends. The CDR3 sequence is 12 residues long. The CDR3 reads CASSLDSDTQYF. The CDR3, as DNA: TGTGCCAGCAGCTTAGACTCAGATACGCAGTATTTT.

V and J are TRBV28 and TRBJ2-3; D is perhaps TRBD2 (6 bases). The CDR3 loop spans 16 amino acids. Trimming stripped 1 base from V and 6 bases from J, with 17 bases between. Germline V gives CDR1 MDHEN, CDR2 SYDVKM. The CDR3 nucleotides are TGTGCCAGCAGTTTATCACAGAGGGAGGATGGGGATACGCAGTATTTT. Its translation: CASSLSQREDGDTQYF.

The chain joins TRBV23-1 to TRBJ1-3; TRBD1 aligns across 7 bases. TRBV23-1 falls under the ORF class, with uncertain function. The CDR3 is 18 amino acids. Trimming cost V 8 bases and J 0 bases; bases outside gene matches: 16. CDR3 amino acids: CASGGQIPPISSGNTIYF. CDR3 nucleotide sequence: TGCGCCAGCGGGGGACAGATTCCCCCGATCAGCTCTGGAAACACCATATATTTT.

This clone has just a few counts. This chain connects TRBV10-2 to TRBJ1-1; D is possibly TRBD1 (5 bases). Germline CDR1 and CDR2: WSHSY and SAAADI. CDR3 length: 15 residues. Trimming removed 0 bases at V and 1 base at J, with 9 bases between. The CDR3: CASSESGHKNTEAFF. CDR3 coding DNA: TGCGCCAGCAGTGAGTCAGGACATAAGAACACTGAAGCTTTCTTT.

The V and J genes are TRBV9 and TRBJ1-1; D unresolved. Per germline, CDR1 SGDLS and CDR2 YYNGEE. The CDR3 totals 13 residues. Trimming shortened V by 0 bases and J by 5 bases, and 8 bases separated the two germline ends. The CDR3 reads CASSVATSTEAFF. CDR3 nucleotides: TGTGCCAGCAGCGTAGCTACGAGTACTGAAGCTTTCTTT. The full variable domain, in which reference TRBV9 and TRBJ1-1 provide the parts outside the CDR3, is DSGVTQTPKHLITATGQRVTLRCSPRSGDLSVYWYQQSLDQGLQFLIQYYNGEERAKGNILERFSAQQFPDLHSELNLSSLELGDSALYFCASSVATSTEAFFGQGTRLTVV.

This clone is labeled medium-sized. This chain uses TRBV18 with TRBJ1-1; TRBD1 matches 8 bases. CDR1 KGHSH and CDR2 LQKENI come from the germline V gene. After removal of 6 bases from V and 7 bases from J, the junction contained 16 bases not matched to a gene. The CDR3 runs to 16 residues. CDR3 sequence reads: CASSRGQGEKVGEAFF. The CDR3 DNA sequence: TGTGCCAGCTCCCGCGGACAGGGAGAAAAAGTCGGTGAAGCTTTCTTT.

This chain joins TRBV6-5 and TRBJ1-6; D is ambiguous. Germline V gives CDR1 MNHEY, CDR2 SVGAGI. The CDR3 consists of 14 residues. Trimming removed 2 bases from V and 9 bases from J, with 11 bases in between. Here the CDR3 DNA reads TGTGCCAGCAGTTACATACGTGAGGGTTCACCCCTCCACTTT. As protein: CASSYIREGSPLHF.

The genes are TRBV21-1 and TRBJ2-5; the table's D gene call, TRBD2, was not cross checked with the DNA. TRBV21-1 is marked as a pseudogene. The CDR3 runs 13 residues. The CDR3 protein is CASGAGGQETQYF. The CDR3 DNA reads TGTGCCAGCGGAGCGGGAGGTCAAGAGACCCAGTACTTC.

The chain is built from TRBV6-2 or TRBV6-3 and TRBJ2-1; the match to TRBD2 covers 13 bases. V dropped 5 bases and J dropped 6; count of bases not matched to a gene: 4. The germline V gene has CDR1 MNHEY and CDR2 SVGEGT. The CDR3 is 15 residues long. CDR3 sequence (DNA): TGTGCCAGCAGTCCAAGACTAGCGGGAGGCAATGAGCAGTTCTTC. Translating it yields CASSPRLAGGNEQFF.

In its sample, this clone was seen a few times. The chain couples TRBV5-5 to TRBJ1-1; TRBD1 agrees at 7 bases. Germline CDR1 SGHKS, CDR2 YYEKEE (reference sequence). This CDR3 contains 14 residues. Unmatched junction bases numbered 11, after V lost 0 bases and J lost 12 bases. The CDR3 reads CASSLAKETGIPFF. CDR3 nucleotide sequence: TGTGCCAGCAGCTTGGCCAAGGAGACAGGGATACCTTTCTTT.

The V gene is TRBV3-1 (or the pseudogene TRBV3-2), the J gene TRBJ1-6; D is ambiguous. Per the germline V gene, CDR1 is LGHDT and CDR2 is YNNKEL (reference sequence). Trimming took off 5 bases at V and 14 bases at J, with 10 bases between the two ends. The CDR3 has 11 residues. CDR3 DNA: TGTGCCAGCAGCTCGCGGTCCACCCTCCACTTT. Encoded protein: CASSSRSTLHF.

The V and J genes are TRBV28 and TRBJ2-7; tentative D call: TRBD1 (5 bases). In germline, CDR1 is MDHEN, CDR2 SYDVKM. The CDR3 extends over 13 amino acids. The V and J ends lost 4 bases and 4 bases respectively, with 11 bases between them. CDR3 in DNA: TGTGCCAGCAGTTCTGCCGCAGGGTACGAGCAGTACTTC. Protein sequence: CASSSAAGYEQYF.

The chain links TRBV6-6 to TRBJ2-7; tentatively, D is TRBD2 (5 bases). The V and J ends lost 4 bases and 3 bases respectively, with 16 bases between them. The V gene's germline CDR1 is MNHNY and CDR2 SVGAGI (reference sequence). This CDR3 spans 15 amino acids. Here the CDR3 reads CASSFGGGPFYEQYF. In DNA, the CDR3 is TGTGCCAGCAGTTTCGGCGGAGGTCCGTTCTACGAGCAGTACTTC.

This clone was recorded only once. The CDR3 reads CAIGVGGKTEAFF. CDR3 in DNA: TGTGCCATCGGAGTTGGGGGGAAAACTGAAGCTTTCTTT. V and J are TRBV28 and TRBJ1-1; TRBD1 might be the D (5 bases). This CDR3 has 13 residues. The germline V gene has CDR1 MDHEN and CDR2 SYDVKM. Deletions cut 10 bases from V and 5 bases from J, with 17 bases between.

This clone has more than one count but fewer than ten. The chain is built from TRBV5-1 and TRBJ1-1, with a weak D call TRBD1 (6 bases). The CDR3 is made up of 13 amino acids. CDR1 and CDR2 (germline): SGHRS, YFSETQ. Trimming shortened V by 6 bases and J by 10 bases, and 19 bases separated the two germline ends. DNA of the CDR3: TGCGCCAGCACCACTAACGAAGACAGGCGAGCTTTCTTT. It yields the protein CASTTNEDRRAFF.

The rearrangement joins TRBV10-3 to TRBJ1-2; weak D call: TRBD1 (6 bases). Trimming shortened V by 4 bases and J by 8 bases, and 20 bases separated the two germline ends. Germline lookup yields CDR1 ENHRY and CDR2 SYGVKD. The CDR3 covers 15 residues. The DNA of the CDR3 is TGTGCCATCAGTGGGAGACAGGATACGCGGGAGGGCTACACCTTC. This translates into CAISGRQDTREGYTF.

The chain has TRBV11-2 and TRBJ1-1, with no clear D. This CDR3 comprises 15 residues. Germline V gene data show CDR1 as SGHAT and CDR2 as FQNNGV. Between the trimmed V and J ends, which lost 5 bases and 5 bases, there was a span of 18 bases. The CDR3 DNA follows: TGTGCCAGCAGCCCCCATCGGGTGAGGAGTACTGAAGCTTTCTTT. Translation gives CASSPHRVRSTEAFF.

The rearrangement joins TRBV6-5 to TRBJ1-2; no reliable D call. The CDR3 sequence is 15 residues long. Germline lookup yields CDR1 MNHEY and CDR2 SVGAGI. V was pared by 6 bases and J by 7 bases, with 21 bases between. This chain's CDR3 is CASSPFASLRGGYTF. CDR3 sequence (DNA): TGTGCCAGCAGCCCCTTTGCCAGCCTACGGGGTGGCTACACCTTC.

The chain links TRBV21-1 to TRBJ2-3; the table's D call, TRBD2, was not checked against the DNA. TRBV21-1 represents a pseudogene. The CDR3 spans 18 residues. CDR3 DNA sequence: TGTGCCAGCAGCAAATCAAGTCTAGCGGGAGGTAGGAGGGATACGCAGTATTTT. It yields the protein CASSKSSLAGGRRDTQYF.

As DNA, the CDR3 is TGTGCCAGCAGCTTGAATAAGGGAGTGCCCTCAGCCCGCACAGATACGCAGTATTTT. This sequence encodes CASSLNKGVPSARTDTQYF. This chain joins TRBV5-4 and TRBJ2-3; D perhaps matches TRBD2 (5 bases). Germline CDR1 SGHNT, CDR2 YYREEE (reference sequence). V was trimmed by 1 base and J by 1 base, leaving 22 bases between them. The CDR3 covers 19 residues.

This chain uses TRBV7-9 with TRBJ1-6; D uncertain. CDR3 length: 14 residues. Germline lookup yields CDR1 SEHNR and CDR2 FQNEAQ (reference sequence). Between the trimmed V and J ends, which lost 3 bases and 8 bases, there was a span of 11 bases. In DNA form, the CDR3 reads TGTGCCAGCAGCTTTAGGGCGGAGGATTCACCCCTCCACTTT. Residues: CASSFRAEDSPLHF.

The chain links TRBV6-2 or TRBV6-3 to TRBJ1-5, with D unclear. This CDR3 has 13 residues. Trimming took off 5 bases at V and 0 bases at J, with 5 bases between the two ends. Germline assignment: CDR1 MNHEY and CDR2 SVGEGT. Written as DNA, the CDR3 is TGTGCCAGCAGTCGGGATAGCAATCAGCCCCAGCATTTT. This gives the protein CASSRDSNQPQHF.